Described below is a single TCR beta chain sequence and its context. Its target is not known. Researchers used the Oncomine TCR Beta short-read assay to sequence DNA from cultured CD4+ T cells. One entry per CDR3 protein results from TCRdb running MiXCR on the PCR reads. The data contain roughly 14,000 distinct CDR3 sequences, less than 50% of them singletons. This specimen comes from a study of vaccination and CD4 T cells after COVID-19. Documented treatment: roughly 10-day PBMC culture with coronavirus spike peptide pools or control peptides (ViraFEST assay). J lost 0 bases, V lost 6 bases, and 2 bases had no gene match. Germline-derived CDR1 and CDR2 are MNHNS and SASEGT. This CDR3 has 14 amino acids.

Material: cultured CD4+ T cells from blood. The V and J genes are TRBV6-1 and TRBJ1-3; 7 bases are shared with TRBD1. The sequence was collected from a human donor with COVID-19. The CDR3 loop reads CASSGTDSGNTIYF. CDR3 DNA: TGTGCCAGCAGCGGGACAGACTCTGGAAACACCATATATTTT.